This entry features one T cell receptor beta chain sequence. This sample is part of a study of T cells after somatic rescue of genetic block. V dropped 7 bases and J dropped 4 bases, with 14 bases sitting between them. Germline V gene data show CDR1 as MDHEN and CDR2 as SYDVKM. CDR3 size: 13 residues. Generated by immunoSEQ multiplex PCR, the TCRdb table keeps only in-frame clones and is missing some. Among 85,000 to 90,000 clones listed, 90% were seen once. Sequencing used peripheral blood mononuclear cells (PBMCs). The chain joins TRBV28 to TRBJ2-7, with D possibly being TRBD1 or TRBD2 (5 bases each). This TCR was recovered from a woman aged 18-29 years. The CDR3 loop is CASNRGETYEQYF. CDR3 sequence (DNA): TGTGCCAGCAATAGAGGGGAGACTTACGAGCAGTACTTC.